This T cell receptor (beta chain) comes out of a study of blood T cell repertoires in COVID-19. V lost 3 bases, J lost 5 bases, and 8 bases lay in between. This CDR3 region has 12 residues. The method was immunoSEQ multiplex PCR; TCRdb's version includes in-frame clones alone and lacks a portion of them. The sample has around 300,000 clones; around 90% are singletons. Sequences were obtained from peripheral blood. This rearrangement joins TRBV12-3 or TRBV12-4 to TRBJ2-7; the D is unclear. The TCR was taken from a woman between 40 and 50 years old with COVID-19, enrolled during active disease. The CDR3 reads CASSFGGHEQYF. DNA of the CDR3: TGTGCCAGCAGTTTCGGTGGTCACGAGCAGTACTTC.